This record looks at one T cell receptor (beta chain) sequence and its context. The data derive from a study of somatic mutations in cytotoxic T cells in rheumatoid arthritis. The V and J ends lost 5 bases and 2 bases, in that order; junction bases with no gene match: 6. The germline V gene has CDR1 SGHTA and CDR2 FQGNSA. The CDR3 sequence is 15 residues long. The protocol was immunoSEQ multiplex PCR, while the TCRdb copy is restricted to in-frame clones and leaves out a portion. The sample records 7,500 to 10,000 clones, roughly 79% being singletons. Sequences were obtained from CD8+ T cells sorted from blood. This sequence joins TRBV7-2 and TRBJ1-5; 7 bases match TRBD1. The TCR comes from an adult with rheumatoid arthritis. The chain's CDR3 is CASSDRDIGNQPQHF. The CDR3 DNA reads TGTGCCAGCAGCGACAGGGACATAGGCAATCAGCCCCAGCATTTT.